This T cell receptor (beta chain) was recorded in a study of shared clonotypes between healthy human individuals. Study observations and caveats: It was observed that approximately 5% of naive CD4 clonotypes were shared across a few donors.

The CDR3 spans 12 residues. The V gene's germline CDR1 is SGHNT and CDR2 YENEEA. Trimming cost V 5 bases and J 6 bases, with 10 bases left between them. The data were produced by immunoSEQ multiplex PCR, yet TCRdb's version contains in-frame clones alone and is incomplete. The sample has under 2.5 million clones, 92% seen once; the top ten hold approximately 0.39%. This clone was seen a single time. Its antigen is as yet unknown. Material: naive CD4+ T cells from PBMCs. Subset indicated: CD45RA+ positively selected. V is TRBV11-3 and J is TRBJ1-1; D gene unclear. The TCR originated in a man aged 18 to 30 in good health. Some clones in this sample may be carry-over from other donors' samples. Written as DNA, the CDR3 is TGTGCCAGCAGCCATTCAGCAGCTGAAGCTTTCTTT. Protein: CASSHSAAEAFF.